This is a list of T cell receptor beta chains from one sample in a study of graft-versus-host responses after intestinal transplantation. Repertoires were generated with immunoSEQ multiplex PCR, while TCRdb's copy carries only in-frame clones and drops some. The sample shows tens of thousands of clones, 90% to 95% of them seen only once. Their antigens are not known. The sample consisted of unstimulated CD8+ T cells sorted from spleen or lymph node cells, taken before intestinal transplant. These TCRs come from a human donor who received an intestinal transplant. Each CDR3 is given with its conserved first and last residue. D genes are given only for firm matches.

V: TRBV10-3
J: TRBJ1-2
D: NA
CDR3: CAISESGQTGYGYTF

V: TRBV27
J: TRBJ2-1
D: TRBD2
CDR3: CASSSIAGVYNEQFF

V: TRBV29-1
J: TRBJ2-1
D: TRBD2
CDR3: CSVVQREFSEQFF

V: TRBV9
J: TRBJ2-7
D: TRBD1
CDR3: CASSVGDRGPYEQYF

V: TRBV2
J: TRBJ2-1
D: NA
CDR3: CASSEEILNEQFF

V: TRBV5-4
J: TRBJ2-7
D: NA
CDR3: CASSLAEGAGGYEQYF

V: TRBV4-1
J: TRBJ1-1
D: NA
CDR3: CANSLILGRLNTEAFF

V: TRBV21-1
J: TRBJ1-5
D: NA
CDR3: CASRDGPYSNQPQHF

V: TRBV5-6
J: TRBJ2-7
D: TRBD2
CDR3: CASSLGSSGRSSYEQYF

V: TRBV28
J: TRBJ2-7
D: NA
CDR3: CASSPVGASYEQYF

V: TRBV6-6
J: TRBJ2-1
D: NA
CDR3: CASSYRAEAVYNEQFF

V: TRBV5-8
J: TRBJ1-2
D: NA
CDR3: CASSWVFWGYTF

V: TRBV5-5
J: TRBJ2-3
D: NA
CDR3: CASSARGVVTDTQYF

V: TRBV6-1
J: TRBJ2-1
D: TRBD2
CDR3: CASSVRLAGDGEQFF

V: TRBV2
J: TRBJ2-7
D: TRBD2
CDR3: CARTTSGRNSYEQYF

V: TRBV27
J: TRBJ1-1
D: NA
CDR3: CASSNPVLTEAFF

V: TRBV6-5
J: TRBJ1-1
D: NA
CDR3: CASSYSTGEEAFF

V: TRBV6-5
J: TRBJ2-7
D: NA
CDR3: CASSYTAGTDYEQYF

V: TRBV5-1
J: TRBJ2-7
D: TRBD1
CDR3: CASSVWDRASYEQYF

V: TRBV6-6
J: TRBJ2-7
D: NA
CDR3: CASKAARYDEQYF

V: TRBV4-2
J: TRBJ1-1
D: NA
CDR3: CASSQDSSLYWAFF

V: TRBV5-1
J: TRBJ2-7
D: NA
CDR3: CASSPKHLTGLSYEQYF

V: TRBV5-1
J: TRBJ2-7
D: TRBD2
CDR3: CASSFLPGLAGNEQYF

V: TRBV27
J: TRBJ1-1
D: NA
CDR3: CASRAGSTEAFF

V: TRBV9
J: TRBJ1-5
D: NA
CDR3: CASSVFWKGPQHF

V: TRBV2
J: NA
D: TRBD2
CDR3: CASSEPLAGEDYEQYF

V: TRBV13
J: TRBJ2-7
D: TRBD2
CDR3: CASSLGGLAGDYEQYF